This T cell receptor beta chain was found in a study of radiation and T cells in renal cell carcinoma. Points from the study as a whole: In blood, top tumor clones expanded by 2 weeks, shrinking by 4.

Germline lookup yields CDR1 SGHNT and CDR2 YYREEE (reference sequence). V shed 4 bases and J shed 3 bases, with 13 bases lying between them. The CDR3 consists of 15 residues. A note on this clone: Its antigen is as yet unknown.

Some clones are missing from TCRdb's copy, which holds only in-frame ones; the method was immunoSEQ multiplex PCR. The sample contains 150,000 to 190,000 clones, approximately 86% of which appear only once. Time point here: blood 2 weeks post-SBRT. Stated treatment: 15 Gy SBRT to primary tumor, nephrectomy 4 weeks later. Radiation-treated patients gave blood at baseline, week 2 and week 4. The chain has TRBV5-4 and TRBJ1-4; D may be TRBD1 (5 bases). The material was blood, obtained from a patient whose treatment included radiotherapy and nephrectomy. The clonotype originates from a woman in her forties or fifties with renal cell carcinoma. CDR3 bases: TGTGCCAGCAGCCCGGGGGTCACAGCTAATGAAAAACTGTTTTTT. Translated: CASSPGVTANEKLFF.